This passage covers 7 T cell receptor beta chains from one sample sequenced in a study of beta chain features in type 1 diabetes. Whole-study findings and limits: TCRB CDR3s from Type 1 diabetes patients were moderately but significantly shorter in all four CD4+ subsets.

The investigators reverse transcribed all of the isolated RNA, so they sequenced expressed TCRB transcripts. Clones were read by immunoSEQ multiplex PCR, and TCRdb kept only the in-frame ones, dropping some. Seen here are almost 350,000 clones, about a tenth observed once, and the top ten hold over 0.95%. No cognate antigen is known for these TCRs. The specimen sequenced was central memory CD4+ T cells from blood. These receptors originate from a man under 40 with type 1 diabetes.

This clone was counted a few times. This chain uses TRBV9 with TRBJ1-4, with D perhaps matching TRBD1 (6 bases). The germline V gene has CDR1 SGDLS and CDR2 YYNGEE. The V gene lost 4 bases and the J gene lost 8 bases, with 18 bases spanning the gap. This CDR3 contains 15 residues. The CDR3 loop is CASSSDGGAGEKLFF. CDR3 in DNA: TGTGCCAGCAGCTCAGATGGGGGGGCTGGAGAAAAACTGTTTTTT.

This clone occurred a few times. The chain carries TRBV2 and TRBJ2-5; TRBD1 agrees at 7 bases. This CDR3 is built from 14 residues. The J segment lost 4 bases and the V segment lost 3 bases, leaving 5 bases of the junction unmatched. Germline V gene data show CDR1 as SNHLY and CDR2 as FYNNEI. The CDR3 protein is CASSDDRELETQYF. The CDR3 nucleotides read TGTGCCAGCAGTGATGACAGGGAATTAGAGACCCAGTACTTC.

There are many counts of this clone. The CDR3 sequence is CASSPAANTGELFF. For the CDR3, the DNA is TGTGCCAGCTCGCCGGCAGCGAACACCGGGGAGCTGTTTTTT. The chain is built from TRBV18 and TRBJ2-2, with D hard to call. Trimming pared 6 bases from V and 0 bases from J, leaving 8 bases between. CDR1 is KGHSH, CDR2 LQKENI, per germline. This CDR3 contains 14 residues.

The V gene is TRBV23-1, the J gene TRBJ1-5; D remains ambiguous. TRBV23-1 has ORF status, its function being uncertain. Trimming shortened V by 0 bases and J by 3 bases, and 12 bases separated the two germline ends. The CDR3 is 16 residues long. The CDR3 here is CASSQSVRRHNQPQHF. CDR3 nucleotide sequence: TGCGCCAGCAGTCAATCGGTCAGGAGACACAATCAGCCCCAGCATTTT.

This clone has more than one count but fewer than ten. The V and J genes are TRBV19 and TRBJ2-1, with 7 nucleotides matching TRBD1. The CDR3 is 16 amino acids. The germline CDR1 and CDR2 sequences are LNHDA and SQIVND (reference sequence). V was clipped by 4 bases and J by 3 bases; unmatched bases: 9. The DNA of the CDR3 is TGTGCCAGTAGTACGGACAGGCAGCCCCGCTACAATGAGCAGTTCTTC. Protein sequence: CASSTDRQPRYNEQFF.

J is TRBJ2-7 and V is TRBV30; no reliable D call. The CDR3 spans 11 residues. The V and J ends lost 2 bases and 6 bases respectively, with 8 bases between them. Germline V gene lookup returns CDR1 GTSNPN and CDR2 SVGIG (reference sequence). CDR3 DNA sequence: TGTGCCTGGAGTCCCGCGGCCGAGCAGTACTTC. It translates to CAWSPAAEQYF.

This clone showed up just a few times. The V gene is TRBV6-5, the J gene TRBJ1-2; possibly TRBD1 for D (6 bases). The CDR3 is 14 residues long. The V gene's germline CDR1 is MNHEY and CDR2 SVGAGI. V dropped 6 bases and J dropped 8 bases, with 19 bases sitting between them. The CDR3 coding sequence is TGTGCCAGCAGCGGGAGCCAGGGGTCGAAAGGCTACACCTTC. Translated: CASSGSQGSKGYTF.